A single T cell receptor beta chain is shown here with its context. Only in-frame clones appear in the TCRdb table, and some are missing; sequencing was by immunoSEQ multiplex PCR. The data contain about 200,000 clones, roughly 92% of them singletons. These data belong to a study of blood T cell repertoires in COVID-19. The V end lost 5 bases, the J end lost 7 bases, and 22 bases lay between the germline ends. CDR3 length: 16 residues. Germline V CDR1 and CDR2: MDHEN, SYDVKM. Sequencing was carried out using peripheral blood. The receptor's source is a man in his 60s with COVID-19, enrolled during active disease. This chain uses TRBV28 with TRBJ2-3; tentative D call: TRBD1 (6 bases). The DNA of the CDR3 is TGTGCCAGCAGTCGTGGGTTGACAGGTCAGGAACATACGCAGTATTTT. It is translated as CASSRGLTGQEHTQYF.